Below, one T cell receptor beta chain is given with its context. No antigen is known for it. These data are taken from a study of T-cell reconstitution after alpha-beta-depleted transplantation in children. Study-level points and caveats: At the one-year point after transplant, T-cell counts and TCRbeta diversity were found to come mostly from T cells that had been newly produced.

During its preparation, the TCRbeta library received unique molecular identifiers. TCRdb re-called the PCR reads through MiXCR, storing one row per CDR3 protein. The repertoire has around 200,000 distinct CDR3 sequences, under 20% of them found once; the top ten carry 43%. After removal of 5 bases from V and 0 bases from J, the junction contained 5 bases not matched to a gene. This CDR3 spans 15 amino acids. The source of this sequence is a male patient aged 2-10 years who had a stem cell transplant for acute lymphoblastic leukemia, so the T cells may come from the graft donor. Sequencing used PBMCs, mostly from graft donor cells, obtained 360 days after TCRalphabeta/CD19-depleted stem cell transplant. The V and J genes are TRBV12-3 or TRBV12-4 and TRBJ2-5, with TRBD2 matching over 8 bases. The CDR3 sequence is CASSIPTSDQETQYF. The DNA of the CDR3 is TGTGCCAGCAGTATCCCGACTAGCGACCAAGAGACCCAGTACTTC.